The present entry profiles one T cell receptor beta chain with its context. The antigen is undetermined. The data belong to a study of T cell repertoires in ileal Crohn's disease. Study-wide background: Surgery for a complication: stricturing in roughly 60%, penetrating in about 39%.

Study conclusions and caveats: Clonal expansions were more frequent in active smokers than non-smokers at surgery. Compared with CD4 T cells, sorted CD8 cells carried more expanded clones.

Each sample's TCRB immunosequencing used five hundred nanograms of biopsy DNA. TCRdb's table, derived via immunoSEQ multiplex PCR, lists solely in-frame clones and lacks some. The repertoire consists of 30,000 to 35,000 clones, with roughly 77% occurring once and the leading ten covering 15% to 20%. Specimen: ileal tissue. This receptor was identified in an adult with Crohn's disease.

CDR3 loop: CASSLLGTGDKDQYF. CDR3 bases: TGTGCCAGCAGCTTGTTAGGGACAGGGGATAAAGACCAGTACTTC. This rearrangement joins TRBV5-6 to TRBJ2-5; 10 nucleotides line up with TRBD1. Per germline, CDR1 SGHDT and CDR2 YYEEEE. After removal of 1 base from V and 10 bases from J, the junction contained 10 bases not matched to a gene. The CDR3 totals 15 residues.